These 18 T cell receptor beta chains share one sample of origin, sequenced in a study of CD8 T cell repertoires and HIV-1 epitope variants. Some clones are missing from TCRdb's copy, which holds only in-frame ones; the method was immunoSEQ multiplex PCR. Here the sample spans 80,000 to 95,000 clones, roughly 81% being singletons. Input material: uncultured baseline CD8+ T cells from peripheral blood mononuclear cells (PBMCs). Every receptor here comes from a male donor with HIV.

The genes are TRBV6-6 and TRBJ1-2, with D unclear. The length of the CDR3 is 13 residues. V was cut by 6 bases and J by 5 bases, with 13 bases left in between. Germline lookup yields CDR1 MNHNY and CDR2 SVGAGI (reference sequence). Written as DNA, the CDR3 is TGTGCCAGCAGCCGAGACCGGGAGTATGGCTACACCTTC. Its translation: CASSRDREYGYTF.

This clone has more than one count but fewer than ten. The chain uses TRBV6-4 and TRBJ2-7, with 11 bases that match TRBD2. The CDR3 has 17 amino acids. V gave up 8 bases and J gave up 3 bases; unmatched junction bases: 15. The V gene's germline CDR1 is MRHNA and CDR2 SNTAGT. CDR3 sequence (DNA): TGTGCCAGCCTTAAACTAGCGGGAGAGGCCCCCTTCTACGAGCAGTACTTC. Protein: CASLKLAGEAPFYEQYF.

The CDR3 reads CASSGVIGNQPQHF. Written as DNA, the CDR3 is TGTGCCAGCAGCGGCGTAATTGGCAATCAGCCCCAGCATTTT. The chain is built from TRBV28 and TRBJ1-5, with D unclear. CDR1 is MDHEN, CDR2 SYDVKM, per germline. The CDR3 runs to 14 residues. Trimming stripped 6 bases from V and 2 bases from J, with 11 bases between.

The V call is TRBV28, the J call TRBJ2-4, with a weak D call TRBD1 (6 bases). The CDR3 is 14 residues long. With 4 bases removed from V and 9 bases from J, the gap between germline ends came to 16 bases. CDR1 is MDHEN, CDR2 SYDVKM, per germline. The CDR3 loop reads CASSSTGLGSIQYF. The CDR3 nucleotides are TGTGCCAGCAGTTCGACAGGCCTGGGTAGCATTCAGTACTTC.

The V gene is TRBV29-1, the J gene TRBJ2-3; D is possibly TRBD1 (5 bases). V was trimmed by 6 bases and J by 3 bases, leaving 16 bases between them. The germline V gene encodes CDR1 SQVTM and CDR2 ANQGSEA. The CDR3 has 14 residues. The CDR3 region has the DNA TGCAGCGTGTTAACAGGAAAGGGGACAGATACGCAGTATTTT. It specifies CSVLTGKGTDTQYF.

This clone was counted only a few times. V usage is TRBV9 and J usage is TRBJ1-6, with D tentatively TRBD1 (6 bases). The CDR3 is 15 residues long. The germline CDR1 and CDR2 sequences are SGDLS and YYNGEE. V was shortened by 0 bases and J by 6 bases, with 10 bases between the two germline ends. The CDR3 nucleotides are TGTGCCAGCAGCGTAGTGCCGGACAGTAATTCACCCCTCCACTTT. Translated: CASSVVPDSNSPLHF.

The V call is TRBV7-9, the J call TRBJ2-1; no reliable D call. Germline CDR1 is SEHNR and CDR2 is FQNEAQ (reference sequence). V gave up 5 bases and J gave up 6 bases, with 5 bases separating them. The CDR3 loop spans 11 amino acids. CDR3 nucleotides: TGTGCCAGCAGCCCCATCAATGAGCAGTTCTTC. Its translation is CASSPINEQFF.

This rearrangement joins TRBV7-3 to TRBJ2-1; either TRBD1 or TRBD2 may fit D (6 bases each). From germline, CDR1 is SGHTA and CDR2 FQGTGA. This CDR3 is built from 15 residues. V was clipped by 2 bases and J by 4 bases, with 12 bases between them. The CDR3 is CASSLYGGPYNEQFF. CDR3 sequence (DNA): TGTGCCAGCAGCTTATACGGGGGCCCATACAATGAGCAGTTCTTC.

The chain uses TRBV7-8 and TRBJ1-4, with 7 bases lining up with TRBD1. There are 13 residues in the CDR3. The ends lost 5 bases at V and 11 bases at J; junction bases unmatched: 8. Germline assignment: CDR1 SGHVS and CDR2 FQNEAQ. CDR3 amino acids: CASSAARGGKLFF. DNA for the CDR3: TGTGCCAGCAGCGCCGCCAGGGGGGGGAAACTGTTTTTT.

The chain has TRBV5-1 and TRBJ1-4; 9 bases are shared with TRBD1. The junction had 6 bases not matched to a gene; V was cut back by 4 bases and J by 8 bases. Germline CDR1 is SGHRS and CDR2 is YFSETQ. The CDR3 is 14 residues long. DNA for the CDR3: TGCGCCAGCAGCATGGGACAGGGTGTCGAAAAACTGTTTTTT. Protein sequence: CASSMGQGVEKLFF.

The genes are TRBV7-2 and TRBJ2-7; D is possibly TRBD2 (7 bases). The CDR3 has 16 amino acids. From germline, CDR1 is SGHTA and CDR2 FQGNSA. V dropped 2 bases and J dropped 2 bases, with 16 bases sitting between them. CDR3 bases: TGTGCCAGCAGCTTAACCGGGGGGCGCAATCCCTACGAGCAGTACTTC. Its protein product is CASSLTGGRNPYEQYF.

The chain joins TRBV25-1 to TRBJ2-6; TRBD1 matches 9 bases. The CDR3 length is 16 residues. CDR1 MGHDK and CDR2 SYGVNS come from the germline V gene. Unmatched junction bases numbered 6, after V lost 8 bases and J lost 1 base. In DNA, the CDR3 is TGTGCCAGCCGGGGACAGGGAATATCTGGGGCCAACGTCCTGACTTTC. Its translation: CASRGQGISGANVLTF.

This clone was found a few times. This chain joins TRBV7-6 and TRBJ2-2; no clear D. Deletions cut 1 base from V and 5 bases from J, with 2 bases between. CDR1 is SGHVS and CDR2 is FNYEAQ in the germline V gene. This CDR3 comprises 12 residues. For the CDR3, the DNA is TGTGCCAGCAGCTTAGGAACCGGGGAGCTGTTTTTT. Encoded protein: CASSLGTGELFF.

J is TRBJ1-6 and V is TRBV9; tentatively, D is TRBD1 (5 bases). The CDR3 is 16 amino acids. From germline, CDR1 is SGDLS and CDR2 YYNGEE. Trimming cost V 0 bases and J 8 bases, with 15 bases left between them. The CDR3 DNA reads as TGTGCCAGCAGCGTAGACAACGGGGGTGGGGATTCACCCCTCCACTTT. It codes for CASSVDNGGGDSPLHF.

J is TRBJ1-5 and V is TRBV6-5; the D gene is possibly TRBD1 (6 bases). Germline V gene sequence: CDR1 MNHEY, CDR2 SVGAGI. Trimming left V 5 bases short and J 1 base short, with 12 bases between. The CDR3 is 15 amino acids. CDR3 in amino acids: CASSPLQGSNQPQHF. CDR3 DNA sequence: TGTGCCAGCAGTCCCCTGCAGGGGAGCAATCAGCCCCAGCATTTT.

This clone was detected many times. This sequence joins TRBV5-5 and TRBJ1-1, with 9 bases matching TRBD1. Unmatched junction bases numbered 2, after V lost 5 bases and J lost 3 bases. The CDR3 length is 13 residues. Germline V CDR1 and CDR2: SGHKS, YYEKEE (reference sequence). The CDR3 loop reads CASSRTGDTEAFF. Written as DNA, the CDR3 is TGTGCCAGCAGTCGGACAGGGGACACTGAAGCTTTCTTT.

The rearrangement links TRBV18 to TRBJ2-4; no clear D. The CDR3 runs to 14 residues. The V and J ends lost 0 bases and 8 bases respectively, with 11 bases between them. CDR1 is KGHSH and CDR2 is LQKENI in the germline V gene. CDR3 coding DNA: TGTGCCAGCTCACCACCGACCCACCCGGACATTCAGTACTTC. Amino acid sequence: CASSPPTHPDIQYF.

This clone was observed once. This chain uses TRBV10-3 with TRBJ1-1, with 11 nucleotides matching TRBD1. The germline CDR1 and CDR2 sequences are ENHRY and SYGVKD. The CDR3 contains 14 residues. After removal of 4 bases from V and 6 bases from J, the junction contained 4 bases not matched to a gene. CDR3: CAISGTGGSSEAFF. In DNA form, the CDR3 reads TGTGCCATCAGTGGGACAGGGGGCTCGTCTGAAGCTTTCTTT.